This TCR beta chain came from a study of chemoradiotherapy in HPV16-positive cancers. The study, taken as a whole, reports: Non-HPV-specific T cells did not expand in tumors during treatment, whereas candidate HPV-specific clones and E7-related motifs did. Functional assays defining HPV-specific T cells used only a couple of HPV16-positive patients. In HPV16-positive patients, HPV-responsive T-cell expansion tracked better recurrence-free survival.

This clone was detected once. Its antigen remains unidentified. Some clones are missing from TCRdb's copy, which holds only in-frame ones; the method was immunoSEQ multiplex PCR. The data hold tens of thousands of clones, with 89% observed a single time. The CDR3 is made up of 15 amino acids. Germline CDR1 is SGHNT and CDR2 is YENEEA. V lost 5 bases, J lost 8 bases, and 19 bases lay in between. The V gene is TRBV11-3, the J gene TRBJ2-1; the D call may be TRBD1 or TRBD2 (5 bases each). This clonotype was sampled from a human donor with HPV-associated anogenital cancer. The sample was blood, taken from a patient who underwent chemoradiotherapy. As DNA, the CDR3 is TGTGCCAGCAGCGTAGGGGACCCGGGGAAGGATGAGCAGTTCTTC. It codes for CASSVGDPGKDEQFF.